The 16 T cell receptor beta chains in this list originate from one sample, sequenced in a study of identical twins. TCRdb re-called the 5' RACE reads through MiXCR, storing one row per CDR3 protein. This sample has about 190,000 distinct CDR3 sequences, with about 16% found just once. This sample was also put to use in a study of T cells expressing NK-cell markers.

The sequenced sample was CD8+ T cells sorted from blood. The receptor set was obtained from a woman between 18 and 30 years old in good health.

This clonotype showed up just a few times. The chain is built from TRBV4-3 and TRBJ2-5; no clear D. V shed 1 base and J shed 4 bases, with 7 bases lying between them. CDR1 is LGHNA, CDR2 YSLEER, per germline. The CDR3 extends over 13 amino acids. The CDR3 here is CASSQARLETQYF. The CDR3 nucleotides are TGCGCCAGCAGCCAAGCGCGGTTAGAGACCCAGTACTTC.

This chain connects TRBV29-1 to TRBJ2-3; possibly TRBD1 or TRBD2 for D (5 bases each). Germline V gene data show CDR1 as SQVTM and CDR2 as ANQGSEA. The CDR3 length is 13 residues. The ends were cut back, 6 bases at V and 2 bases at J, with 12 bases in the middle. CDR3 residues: CSVDGTNTDTQYF. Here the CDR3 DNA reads TGCAGCGTGGACGGGACCAACACAGATACGCAGTATTTT.

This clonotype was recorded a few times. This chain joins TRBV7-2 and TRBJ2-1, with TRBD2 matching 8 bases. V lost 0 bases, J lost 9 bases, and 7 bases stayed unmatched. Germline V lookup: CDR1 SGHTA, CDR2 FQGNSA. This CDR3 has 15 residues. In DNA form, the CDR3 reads TGTGCCAGCAGCTTAGCGCACGGGAGGGCGGGTGAGCAGTTCTTC. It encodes CASSLAHGRAGEQFF.

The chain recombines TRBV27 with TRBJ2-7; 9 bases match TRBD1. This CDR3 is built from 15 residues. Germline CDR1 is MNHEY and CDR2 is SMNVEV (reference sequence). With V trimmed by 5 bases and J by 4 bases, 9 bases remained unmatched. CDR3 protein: CASSHRDRATYEQYF. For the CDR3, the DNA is TGTGCCAGCAGTCACCGGGACAGGGCGACATACGAGCAGTACTTC.

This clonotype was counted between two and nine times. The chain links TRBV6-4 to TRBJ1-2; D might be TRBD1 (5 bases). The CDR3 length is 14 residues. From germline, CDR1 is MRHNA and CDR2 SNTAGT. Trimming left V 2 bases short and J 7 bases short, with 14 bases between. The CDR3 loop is CASSDGTTLSGYTF. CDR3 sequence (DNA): TGTGCCAGCAGTGACGGGACCACACTATCTGGCTACACCTTC.

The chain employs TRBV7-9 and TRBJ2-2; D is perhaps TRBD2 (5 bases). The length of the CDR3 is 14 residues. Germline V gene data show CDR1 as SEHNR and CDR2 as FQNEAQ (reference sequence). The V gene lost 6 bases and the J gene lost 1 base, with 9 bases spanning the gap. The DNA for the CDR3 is TGTGCCAGCAGGCCCCGGGAGAACACCGGGGAGCTGTTTTTT. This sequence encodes CASRPRENTGELFF. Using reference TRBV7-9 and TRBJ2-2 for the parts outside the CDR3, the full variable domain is DTGVSQNPRHKITKRGQNVTFRCDPISEHNRLYWYRQTLGQGPEFLTYFQNEAQLEKSRLLSDRFSAERPKGSFSTLEIQRTEQGDSAMYLCASRPRENTGELFFGEGSRLTVL.

The CDR3 spells CASRGPPSAGGPYEQFF. CDR3 nucleotides: TGCGCCAGCAGAGGCCCTCCTTCTGCGGGGGGGCCCTATGAGCAGTTCTTC. J is TRBJ2-1 and V is TRBV10-2; 9 bases line up with TRBD2. This CDR3 spans 17 amino acids. Unmatched junction bases numbered 17, after V lost 6 bases and J lost 8 bases. CDR1 is WSHSY, CDR2 SAAADI, per germline.

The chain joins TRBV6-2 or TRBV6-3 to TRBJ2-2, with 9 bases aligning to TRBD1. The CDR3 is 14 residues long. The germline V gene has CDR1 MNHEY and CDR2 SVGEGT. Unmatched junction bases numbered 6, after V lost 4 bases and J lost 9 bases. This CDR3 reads CASSWTGAFRELFF. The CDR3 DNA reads TGTGCCAGCAGTTGGACAGGGGCGTTCCGGGAGCTGTTTTTT.

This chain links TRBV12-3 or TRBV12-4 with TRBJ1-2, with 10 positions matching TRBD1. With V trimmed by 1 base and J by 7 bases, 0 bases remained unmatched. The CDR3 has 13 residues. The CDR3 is CASSLGDRGGYTF. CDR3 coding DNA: TGTGCCAGCAGTTTAGGGGACAGGGGTGGCTACACCTTC.

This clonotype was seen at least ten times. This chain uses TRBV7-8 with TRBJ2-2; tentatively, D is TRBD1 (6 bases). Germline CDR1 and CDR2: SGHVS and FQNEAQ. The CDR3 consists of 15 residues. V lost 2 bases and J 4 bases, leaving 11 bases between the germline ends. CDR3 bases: TGTGCCAGCAGCTTATTCCAGGGGCCCACCGGGGAGCTGTTTTTT. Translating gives CASSLFQGPTGELFF.

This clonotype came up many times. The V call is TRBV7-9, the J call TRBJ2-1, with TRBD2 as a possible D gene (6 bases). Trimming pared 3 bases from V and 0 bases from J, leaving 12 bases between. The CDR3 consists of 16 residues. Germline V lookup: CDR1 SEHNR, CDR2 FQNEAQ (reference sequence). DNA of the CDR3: TGTGCCAGCAGCTTCACCCTGCGGGGCTCCTACAATGAGCAGTTCTTC. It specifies CASSFTLRGSYNEQFF.

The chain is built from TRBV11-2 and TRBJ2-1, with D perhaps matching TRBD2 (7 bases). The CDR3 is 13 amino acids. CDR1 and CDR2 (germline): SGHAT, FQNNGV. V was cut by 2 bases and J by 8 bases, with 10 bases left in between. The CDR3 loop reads CASSLTGGYEQFF. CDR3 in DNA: TGTGCCAGCAGCTTAACGGGGGGCTATGAGCAGTTCTTC.

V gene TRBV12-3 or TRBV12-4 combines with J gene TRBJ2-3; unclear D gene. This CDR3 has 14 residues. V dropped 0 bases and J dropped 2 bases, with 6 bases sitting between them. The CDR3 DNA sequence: TGTGCCAGCAGTTTAGCGGTCGACACAGATACGCAGTATTTT. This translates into CASSLAVDTDTQYF.

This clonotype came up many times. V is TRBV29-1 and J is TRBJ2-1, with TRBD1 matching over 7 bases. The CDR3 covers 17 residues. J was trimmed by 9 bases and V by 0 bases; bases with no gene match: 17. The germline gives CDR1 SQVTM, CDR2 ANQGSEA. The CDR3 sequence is CSVEDLPTGILYGEQFF. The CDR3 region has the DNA TGCAGCGTTGAAGATCTTCCGACAGGGATTTTGTACGGTGAGCAGTTCTTC.

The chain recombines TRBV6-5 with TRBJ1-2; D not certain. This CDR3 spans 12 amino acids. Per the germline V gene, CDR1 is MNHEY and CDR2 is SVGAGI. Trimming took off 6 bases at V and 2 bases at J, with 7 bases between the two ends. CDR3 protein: CASRGFNYGYTF. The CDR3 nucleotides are TGTGCCAGCAGGGGATTCAACTATGGCTACACCTTC.

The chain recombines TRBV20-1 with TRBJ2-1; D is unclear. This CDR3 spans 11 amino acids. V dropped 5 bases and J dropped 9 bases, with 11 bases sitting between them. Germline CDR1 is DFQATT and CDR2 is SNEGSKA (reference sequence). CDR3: CSASKGAEQFF. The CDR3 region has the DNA TGCAGTGCTTCTAAAGGTGCTGAGCAGTTCTTC.